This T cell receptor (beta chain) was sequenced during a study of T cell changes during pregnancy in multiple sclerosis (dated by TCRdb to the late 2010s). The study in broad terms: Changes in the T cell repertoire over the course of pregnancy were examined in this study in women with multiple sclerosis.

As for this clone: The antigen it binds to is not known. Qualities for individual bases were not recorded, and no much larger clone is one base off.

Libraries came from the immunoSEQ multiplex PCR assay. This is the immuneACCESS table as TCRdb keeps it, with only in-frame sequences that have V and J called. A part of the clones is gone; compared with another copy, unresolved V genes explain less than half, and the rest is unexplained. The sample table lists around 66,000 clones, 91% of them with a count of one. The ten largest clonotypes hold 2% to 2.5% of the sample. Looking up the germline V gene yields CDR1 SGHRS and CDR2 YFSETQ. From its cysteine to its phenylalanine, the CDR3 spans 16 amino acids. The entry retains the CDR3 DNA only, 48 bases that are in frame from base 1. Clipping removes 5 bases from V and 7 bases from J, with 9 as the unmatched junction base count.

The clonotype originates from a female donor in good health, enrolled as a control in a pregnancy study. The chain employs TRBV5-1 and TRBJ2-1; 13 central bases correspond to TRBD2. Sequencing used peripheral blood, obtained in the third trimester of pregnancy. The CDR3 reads CASRPLTSGGANEQFF. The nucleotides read TGCGCCAGCAGACCTCTAACTAGCGGGGGGGCTAATGAGCAGTTCTTC.